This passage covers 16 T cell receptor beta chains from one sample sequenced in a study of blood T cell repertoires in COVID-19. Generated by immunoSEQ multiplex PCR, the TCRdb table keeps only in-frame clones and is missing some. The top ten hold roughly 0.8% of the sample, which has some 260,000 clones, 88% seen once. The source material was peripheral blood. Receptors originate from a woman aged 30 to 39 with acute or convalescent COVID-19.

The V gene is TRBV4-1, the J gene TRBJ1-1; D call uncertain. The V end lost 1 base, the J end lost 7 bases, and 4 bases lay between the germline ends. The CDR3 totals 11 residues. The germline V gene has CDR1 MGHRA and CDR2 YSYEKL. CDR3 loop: CASSQAGEAFF. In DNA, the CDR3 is TGCGCCAGCAGCCAAGCAGGTGAAGCTTTCTTT.

The CDR3: CASSPGQNQPQHF. As DNA, the CDR3 is TGTGCCAGCAGCCCGGGACAGAATCAGCCCCAGCATTTT. The chain uses TRBV5-4 and TRBJ1-5; TRBD1 matches at 7 bases. The V and J ends lost 4 bases and 4 bases, in that order; junction bases with no gene match: 2. Germline V CDR1 and CDR2: SGHNT, YYREEE (reference sequence). CDR3 size: 13 residues.

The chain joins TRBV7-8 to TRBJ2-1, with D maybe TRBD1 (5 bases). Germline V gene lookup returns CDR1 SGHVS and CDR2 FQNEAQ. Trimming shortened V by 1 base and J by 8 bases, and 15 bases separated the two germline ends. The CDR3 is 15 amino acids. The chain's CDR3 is CASSLEGVIMDEQFF. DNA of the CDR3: TGTGCCAGCAGCTTAGAAGGGGTGATTATGGATGAGCAGTTCTTC.

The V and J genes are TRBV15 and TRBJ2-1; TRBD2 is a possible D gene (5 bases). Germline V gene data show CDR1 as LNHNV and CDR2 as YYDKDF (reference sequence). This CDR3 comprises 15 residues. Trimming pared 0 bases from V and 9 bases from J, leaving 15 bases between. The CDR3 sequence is CATSRDRRGLGEQFF. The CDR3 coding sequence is TGTGCCACCAGCAGAGATAGGCGTGGACTCGGTGAGCAGTTCTTC.

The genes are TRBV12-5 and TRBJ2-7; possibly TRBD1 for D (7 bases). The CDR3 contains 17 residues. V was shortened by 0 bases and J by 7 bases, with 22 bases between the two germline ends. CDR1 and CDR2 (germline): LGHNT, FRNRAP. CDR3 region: CASGLVPGPTGEAEQYF. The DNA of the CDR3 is TGTGCTAGTGGTTTGGTCCCGGGACCAACAGGGGAGGCGGAGCAGTACTTC. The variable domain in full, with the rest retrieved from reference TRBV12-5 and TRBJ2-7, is DARVTQTPRHKVTEMGQEVTMRCQPILGHNTVFWYRQTMMQGLELLAYFRNRAPLDDSGMPKDRFSAEMPDATLATLKIQPSEPRDSAVYFCASGLVPGPTGEAEQYFGPGTRLTVT.

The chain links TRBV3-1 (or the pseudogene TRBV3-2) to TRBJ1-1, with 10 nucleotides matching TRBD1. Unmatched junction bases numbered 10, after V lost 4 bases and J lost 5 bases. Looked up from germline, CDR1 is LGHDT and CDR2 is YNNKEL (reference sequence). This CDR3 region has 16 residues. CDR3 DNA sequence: TGTGCCAGCAGCCCCCCCCAGACAGGGGGCAGGACTGAAGCTTTCTTT. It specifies CASSPPQTGGRTEAFF.

The CDR3 region has the DNA TGTGCCAGCGCCCTTAGGGGCCACGAGCAGTACTTC. Its protein is CASALRGHEQYF. The chain links TRBV25-1 to TRBJ2-7, with D perhaps matching TRBD1 (5 bases). From germline, CDR1 is MGHDK and CDR2 SYGVNS. This CDR3 spans 12 amino acids. V was shortened by 8 bases and J by 5 bases, with 13 bases between the two germline ends.

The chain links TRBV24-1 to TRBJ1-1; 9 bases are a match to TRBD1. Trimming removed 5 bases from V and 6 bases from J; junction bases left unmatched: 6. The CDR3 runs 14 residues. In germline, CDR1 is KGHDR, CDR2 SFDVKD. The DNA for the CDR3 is TGTGCCACCAGTGGCGGGACAGGGTTGGCTGAAGCTTTCTTT. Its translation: CATSGGTGLAEAFF.

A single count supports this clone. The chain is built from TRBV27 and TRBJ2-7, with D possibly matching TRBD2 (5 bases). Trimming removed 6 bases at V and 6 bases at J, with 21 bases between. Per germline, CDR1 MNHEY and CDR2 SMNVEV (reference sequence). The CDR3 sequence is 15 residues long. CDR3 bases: TGTGCCAGCAGCGAAAACGACTATCCCTCGGGCGAGCAGTACTTC. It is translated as CASSENDYPSGEQYF.

The DNA of the CDR3 is TGTGCCTGGAGTGGGAGTCAGAATCAGCCCCAGCATTTT. Amino acid sequence: CAWSGSQNQPQHF. The V call is TRBV30, the J call TRBJ1-5; D gene unclear. Germline lookup yields CDR1 GTSNPN and CDR2 SVGIG (reference sequence). V was clipped by 1 base and J by 4 bases, with 8 bases between them. The CDR3 runs 13 residues.

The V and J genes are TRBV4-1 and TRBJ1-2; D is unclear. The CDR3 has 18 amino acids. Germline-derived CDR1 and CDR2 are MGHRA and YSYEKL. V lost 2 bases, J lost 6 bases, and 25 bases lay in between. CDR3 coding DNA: TGCGCCAGCAGCCAACCAAACCTGGGAGGAGGATTACAGAATGGCTACACCTTC. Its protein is CASSQPNLGGGLQNGYTF.

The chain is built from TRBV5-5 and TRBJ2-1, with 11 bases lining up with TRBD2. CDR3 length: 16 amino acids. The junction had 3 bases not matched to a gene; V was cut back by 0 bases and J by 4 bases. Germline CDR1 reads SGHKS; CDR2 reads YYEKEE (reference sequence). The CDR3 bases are TGTGCCAGCAGCTTGGTAGCGGGAGGGTTATACAATGAGCAGTTCTTC. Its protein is CASSLVAGGLYNEQFF.

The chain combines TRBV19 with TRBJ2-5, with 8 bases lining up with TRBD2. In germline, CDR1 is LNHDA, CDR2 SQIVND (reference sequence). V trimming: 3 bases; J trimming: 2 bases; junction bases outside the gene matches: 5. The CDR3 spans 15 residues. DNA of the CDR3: TGTGCCAGTAGTATGTCACTAGCGGAGCAAGAGACCCAGTACTTC. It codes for CASSMSLAEQETQYF.

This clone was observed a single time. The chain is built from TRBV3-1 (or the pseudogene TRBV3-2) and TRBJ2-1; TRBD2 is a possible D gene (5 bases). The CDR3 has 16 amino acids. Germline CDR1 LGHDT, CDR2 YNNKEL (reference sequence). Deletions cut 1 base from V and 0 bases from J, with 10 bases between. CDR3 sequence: CASSQVGVGSYNEQFF. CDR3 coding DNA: TGTGCCAGCAGCCAAGTCGGGGTGGGCTCCTACAATGAGCAGTTCTTC.

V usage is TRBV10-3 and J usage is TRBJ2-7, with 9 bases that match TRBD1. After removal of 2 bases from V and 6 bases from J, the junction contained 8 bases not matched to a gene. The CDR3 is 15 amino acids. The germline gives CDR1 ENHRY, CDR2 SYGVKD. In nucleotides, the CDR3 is TGTGCCATCAGTGAGCCGGGACAGGGCCTAGGCGAGCAGTACTTC. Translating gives CAISEPGQGLGEQYF.

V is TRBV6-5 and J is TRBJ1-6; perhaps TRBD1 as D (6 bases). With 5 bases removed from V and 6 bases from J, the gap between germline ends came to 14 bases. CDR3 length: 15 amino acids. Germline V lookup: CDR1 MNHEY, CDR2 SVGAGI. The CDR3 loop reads CASSTGHGFNSPLHF. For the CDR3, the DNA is TGTGCCAGCAGTACGGGACATGGGTTTAATTCACCCCTCCACTTT.